The next 2 T cell receptor beta chains were all read from a single sample in a study of cytomegalovirus exposure and HLA in healthy donors. Amplification used 60 Vbeta primers and 13 Jbeta primers. Profiled with immunoSEQ multiplex PCR; TCRdb holds only in-frame clones, not every one. This repertoire shows 150,000 to 200,000 clones, around four fifths found once; its top ten account for about 2.9%. The sequencing input was PBMCs. The receptors here all came from a female donor in good health and CMV-seronegative.

The chain employs TRBV5-8 and TRBJ2-1; weak D call: TRBD2 (5 bases). Trimming stripped 4 bases from V and 9 bases from J, with 17 bases between. This CDR3 region has 14 residues. Germline values: CDR1 SGHTS, CDR2 YDEGEE. CDR3 loop: CASSPREGPGEQFF. In nucleotides, the CDR3 is TGTGCCAGCAGCCCTAGAGAGGGTCCGGGTGAGCAGTTCTTC.

The J gene is TRBJ1-4, the V gene TRBV28, with TRBD1 as a possible D gene (5 bases). CDR1 and CDR2 (germline): MDHEN, SYDVKM. The CDR3 extends over 14 amino acids. Trimming pared 5 bases from V and 4 bases from J, leaving 11 bases between. The chain's CDR3 is CASSPPRGNEKLFF. For the CDR3, the DNA is TGTGCCAGCAGTCCCCCTAGGGGTAATGAAAAACTGTTTTTT.